This T cell receptor (beta chain) comes out of a study of human T cells and chemical hapten exposure. About the research overall: All through the approximately 22-week study, the scalp of each patient received diphenylcyclopropenone doses weekly. Patch tests applied 0.01% DPC to the upper back, read at 6 days. Overall study results and limits: In comparison with controls, expanded TCRs gave rise to a significantly larger number of large CDR3 similarity clusters.

As regards this clonotype: Antigen: not known.

Time point denoted: patch test 1, 2 weeks after DPC sensitization. Sample treatment: therapeutic diphenylcyclopropenone sensitization with weekly scalp DPC. The authors' processing: Per-sample TCR counts ranged from about 23,224 to 750,000, median 95,638. Using its own MiXCR run on the RACE reads, TCRdb lists one record per CDR3 protein. TCRdb assigned the V and J calls; the authors' analysis was not used. Here the sample spans around 160,000 distinct CDR3 sequences, about 14% being singletons. The CDR3 has 13 amino acids. Germline values: CDR1 SGHAT, CDR2 FQNNGV. Unmatched junction bases numbered 6, after V lost 1 base and J lost 9 bases.

This sequence originates from a woman aged 25 to 39 with alopecia areata. Some clones in this sample may be carry-over from other donors' samples. This rearrangement joins TRBV11-2 to TRBJ2-7; 7 nucleotides align to TRBD1. The sequenced sample was whole blood, obtained in connection with sensitization to the hapten diphenylcyclopropenone (DPC). CDR3: CASSLGTGGGQYF. The CDR3 nucleotides are TGTGCCAGCAGCTTAGGGACAGGTGGGGGGCAGTACTTC.